Below, one T cell receptor (beta chain) is given with its context. Its antigen target is currently unknown. Sequence at one end of the junction differs from germline and may be a read error. The immunoSEQ Assay, a bias-controlled multiplex PCR, was used to amplify TCRbeta CDR3 regions from genomic DNA. As for the authors' bioinformatics: The number of nucleated cells in each sample was estimated by amplification of reference gene primers within the assay. To quantify the absolute abundance of each unique TCRbeta CDR3 rearrangement, sequence reads were collapsed and filtered. Productive Simpson clonality was computed per sample as the square root of Simpson's diversity index over productive rearrangements. TCRdb carries this immuneACCESS record with in-frame sequences only. Its versions omit some clonotypes, under half of them owing to an unresolved V gene in the studies checked, with the rest unexplained. V and J calls and clone size follow that table, whereas D and trimming were derived from the DNA. Counted in this sample were about 200,000 clones; 80% to 85% of them appeared once. The ten largest clones represent 7% to 9% of the sample.

These data are taken from a study of blood T cell repertoires in COVID-19 (dated by TCRdb to between 2020 and 2021). A note on the overall study: Collaborator samples came from the United States, Italy and Spain and covered acute and convalescent phases of COVID-19. Samples came from the ongoing ImmuneRACE study (first 160 participants) plus 1,254 subjects from 6 global collaborators. The dataset comprised deeply sampled blood TCRbeta repertoires from subjects exposed to, actively infected with, or recovered from COVID-19. The prospective study material was composed of cDNA or gDNA derived from T cells, B-cell-depleted T cells, or PBMCs. The repertoires were made available in a free public database intended to serve as a resource for research on the immune response to SARS-CoV-2. Where available, HLA class I and class II types were taken from metadata supplied by the sample provider and were not determined by assay-based typing. A de-identified subject ID, COVID-19 status, age in years and sex were almost always included in the sample metadata.

Inclusive of the bounding cysteine and phenylalanine, the CDR3 is 15 residues long. Only the CDR3 DNA stays, 45 bases, in frame from base 1. Sequences SGHNT (CDR1) and YENEEA (CDR2) are obtained from the germline V gene. Study-level results and caveats: The amount of clinical and demographic metadata varied by source and participant and was provided uncurated.

Participants in the prospective study were enrolled through a virtual design, were aged about 18 to 89 years, and lived in about 25 United States geographic areas. In the prospective study, cohorts were assigned on the basis of participant-reported clinical history obtained from a screening survey and a study questionnaire. Recovered participants in ImmuneRACE Cohort 3 were defined as having two consecutive negative NP/OP PCR tests, clearance from a healthcare professional, or resolution of symptoms. In the prospective study, whole blood, serum and a nasopharyngeal or oropharyngeal swab were collected from each participant by mobile phlebotomists. Participants in the prospective study had the option to provide additional blood draws and questionnaires over a roughly 2-month period. Before DNA extraction, blood samples from the prospective study were shipped at room temperature or frozen.

Sequenced: PBMCs or T cells enriched from blood (not recorded which). The clonotype originates from a middle-aged man who had recovered from COVID-19. The chain couples TRBV11-3 to TRBJ1-4, with the D segment identity uncertain. The CDR3 protein sequence reads: CASSLDGQTSEKLFF. The base sequence is TGTGCCAGCAGCTTAGACGGCCAGACTAGTGAAAAACTGTTTTTT.